This section outlines one T cell receptor (beta chain) sequence together with its context. The target antigen is unknown. This may arise from a read error, as a much more abundant clone is one base away. Genomic DNA, serving as template, underwent TCR beta VDJ and CDR3 profiling. TCRdb re-called the reads through MiXCR, storing one row per CDR3 protein. The sample contains 200,000 to 250,000 distinct CDR3 sequences, around 50% of which appear only once. The entry originates in a study of CD8+CD57+ T cells in acquired aplastic anemia. Across the study: Sorted CD4+ plus CD8+ cells gave DNA averaging roughly 3.2 ug. Study-level findings and limits: The study identified 25 to 30 CD8+ CDR3 sequences shared by patients and controls.

By flow cytometry, patients selected for sequencing had shown an expansion of CD8+CD57+ cells. None of the patients had been given any therapy when their blood was sampled. V lost 7 bases to trimming and J lost 0 bases, with 13 bases between them. The CDR3 covers 14 residues. Germline assignment: CDR1 SGHRS and CDR2 YFSETQ. The chain is built from TRBV5-1 and TRBJ1-1; D is ambiguous. Sequences were obtained from sorted CD4+, CD8+, or CD8+CD57+ T cells (not recorded which) from PBMCs. The clonotype was recovered from a human donor with aplastic anemia. The CDR3 sequence is CASAARQLNTEAFF. The DNA for the CDR3 is TGCGCCAGCGCTGCTAGGCAGCTGAACACTGAAGCTTTCTTT. Combining the CDR3 with reference TRBV5-1 and TRBJ1-1 gives the whole variable domain KAGVTQTPRYLIKTRGQQVTLSCSPISGHRSVSWYQQTPGQGLQFLFEYFSETQRNKGNFPGRFSGRQFSNSRSEMNVSTLELGDSALYLCASAARQLNTEAFFGQGTRLTVV.